The 12 T cell receptor beta chains listed next were all sequenced from one sample in a study of post-analysis software for immune sequencing data. Findings of the study overall: About 5 TRBV segments were more frequent in patients than controls; TRBV5-6, TRBV5-1 and TRBV20-1 belonged to this group.

Their antigens are not known. TCR beta cDNA libraries had unique molecular identifiers. TCRdb reanalysed the PCR reads using MiXCR and keeps one entry per CDR3 protein. The table has hundreds of thousands of distinct CDR3 sequences, roughly 40% seen once. Sequencing input: blood. These receptors were collected from a girl aged 5 to 17 with multiple sclerosis.

Remarks on this clonotype: At one end the junction does not follow the germline gene, possibly because of a read error. The rearrangement uses TRBV12-3 or TRBV12-4 and TRBJ2-4, with D perhaps matching TRBD2 (6 bases). The CDR3 covers 13 residues. The CDR3 sequence: CASGDWSKNIQYF. CDR3 coding DNA: TGTGCCAGCGGGGACTGGTCGAAAAACATCCAGTACTTC.

This clonotype was seen more than once but under ten times. The V gene is TRBV20-1, the J gene TRBJ2-5, with TRBD2 identical over 14 bases. The germline CDR1 and CDR2 sequences are DFQATT and SNEGSKA (reference sequence). The trim removed 1 base at V and 4 bases at J, leaving 2 bases unmatched. The CDR3 has 15 amino acids. For the CDR3, the DNA is TGCAGTGCTAGAGGGACTAGCGGGAGGAGAGAGACCCAGTACTTC. Translating it yields CSARGTSGRRETQYF.

V usage is TRBV5-1 and J usage is TRBJ2-1; 9 bases are shared with TRBD2. From germline, CDR1 is SGHRS and CDR2 YFSETQ. This CDR3 contains 16 residues. V dropped 1 base and J dropped 7; count of bases not matched to a gene: 9. Here the CDR3 reads CASSLWAGGNGNEQFF. The DNA of the CDR3 is TGCGCCAGCAGCTTGTGGGCGGGGGGGAACGGGAATGAGCAGTTCTTC.

The chain uses TRBV6-1 and TRBJ2-4; D is unresolved. The CDR3 runs to 15 residues. The V gene lost 4 bases and the J gene lost 1 base, with 11 bases spanning the gap. Germline V lookup: CDR1 MNHNS, CDR2 SASEGT. CDR3 DNA sequence: TGTGCCAGCAGTGGTAGTGGCAGGGCCAAAAACATTCAGTACTTC. The encoded protein is CASSGSGRAKNIQYF.

This rearrangement joins TRBV5-1 to TRBJ1-2; D unclear. The CDR3 has 14 residues. The germline V gene encodes CDR1 SGHRS and CDR2 YFSETQ. The V gene lost 3 bases and the J gene lost 3 bases, with 12 bases spanning the gap. CDR3 in amino acids: CASSWYSRDYGYTF. CDR3 in DNA: TGCGCCAGCAGCTGGTACTCGCGGGACTATGGCTACACCTTC.

Comments on this clonotype: A clone one base away is much larger, so this may be a read error. The genes are TRBV6-5 and TRBJ2-7, with 7 bases that match TRBD1. The DNA matches TRBJ2-5 better at its end, which makes the J call doubtful. The germline gives CDR1 MNHEY, CDR2 SVGAGI. The CDR3 sequence is 11 residues long. CDR3 DNA sequence: TGTGCCAGCACTTCAGGGGGGACCCAGTACTTC. This gives the protein CASTSGGTQYF.

The CDR3 protein is CASSHGLAGAPYEQYF. DNA for the CDR3: TGTGCCAGCAGCCACGGACTAGCGGGGGCCCCCTACGAGCAGTACTTC. The rearrangement uses TRBV3-1 and TRBJ2-7, with TRBD2 matching over 13 bases. J gave up 2 bases and V 3 bases, and 4 bases lay outside the gene matches. CDR1 LGHDT and CDR2 YNNKEL come from the germline V gene (reference sequence). The CDR3 consists of 16 residues.

This clonotype was seen a handful of times. The CDR3 loop is CASRLDRLSTDTQYF. CDR3 nucleotide sequence: TGTGCCAGCCGCCTGGACAGGCTCAGCACAGATACGCAGTATTTT. This sequence joins TRBV12-3 or TRBV12-4 and TRBJ2-3; 7 positions match TRBD1. The CDR3 runs 15 residues. The ends lost 8 bases at V and 0 bases at J; junction bases unmatched: 8.

The CDR3 nucleotides are TGCGCCAGCAGCCACAGCGAAATCCGACTAGCGGGAGCCGGGGATGAGCAGTTCTTC. It specifies CASSHSEIRLAGAGDEQFF. The chain uses TRBV4-1 and TRBJ2-1, with TRBD2 identical over 12 bases. With 3 bases clipped from V and 8 bases from J, the junction kept 17 bases outside the gene matches. This CDR3 has 19 amino acids. Germline CDR1 reads MGHRA; CDR2 reads YSYEKL.

The J gene is TRBJ2-3, the V gene TRBV12-3 or TRBV12-4; D is possibly TRBD2 (6 bases). With 8 bases removed from V and 6 bases from J, the gap between germline ends came to 15 bases. The CDR3 sequence is 13 residues long. The CDR3 sequence: CASALAALDTQYF. CDR3 DNA sequence: TGTGCCAGCGCTTTAGCGGCGTTGGATACGCAGTATTTT.

The chain is built from TRBV12-3 or TRBV12-4 and TRBJ1-5; D unresolved. The ends were cut back, 8 bases at V and 4 bases at J, with 12 bases in the middle. This CDR3 has 13 amino acids. The CDR3 DNA follows: TGTGCCAGCGGCGGGGATCCAAATCAGCCCCAGCATTTT. Its translation: CASGGDPNQPQHF.

This sequence joins TRBV10-2 and TRBJ2-7, with TRBD2 as a possible D gene (5 bases). Deletions cut 6 bases from V and 0 bases from J, with 12 bases between. The CDR3 covers 14 residues. CDR1 and CDR2 (germline): WSHSY, SAAADI. CDR3 in amino acids: CASSSFGSSYEQYF. CDR3 nucleotides: TGCGCCAGCAGCTCATTTGGGAGCTCCTACGAGCAGTACTTC.